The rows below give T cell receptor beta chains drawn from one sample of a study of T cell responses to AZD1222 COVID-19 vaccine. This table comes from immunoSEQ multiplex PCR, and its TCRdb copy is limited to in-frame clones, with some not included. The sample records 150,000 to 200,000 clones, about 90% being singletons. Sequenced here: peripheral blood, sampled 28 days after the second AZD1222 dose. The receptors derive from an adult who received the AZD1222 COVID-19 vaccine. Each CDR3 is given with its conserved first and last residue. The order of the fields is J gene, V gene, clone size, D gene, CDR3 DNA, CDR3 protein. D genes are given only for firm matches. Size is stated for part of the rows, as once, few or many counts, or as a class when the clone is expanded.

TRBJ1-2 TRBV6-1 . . TGTGCCAGCAGTGAACTTGGCTATGGCTACACCTTC CASSELGYGYTF
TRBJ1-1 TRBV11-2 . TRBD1 TGTGCCAGCACCGTCGGGACAGCGAACACTGAAGCTTTCTTT CASTVGTANTEAFF
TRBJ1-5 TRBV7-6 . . TGTGCCAGCAGCTTCGGAGGGAATCAGCCCCAGCATTTT CASSFGGNQPQHF
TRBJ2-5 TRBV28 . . TGTGCCAGCAGCTCTCTCCAGACAGGCCAACAAGAGACCCAGTACTTC CASSSLQTGQQETQYF
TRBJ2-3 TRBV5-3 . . TGTGCCAGGACCTTTGGCACAGATACGCAGTATTTT CARTFGTDTQYF
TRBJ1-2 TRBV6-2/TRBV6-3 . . TGTGCCAGCAGTCCCTCGCGGGGCTACACCTTC CASSPSRGYTF
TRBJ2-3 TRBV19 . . TGTGCCAGTAGACTTACGGAAAGTCGTACAGATACGCAGTATTTT CASRLTESRTDTQYF
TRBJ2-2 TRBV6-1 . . TGTGCCAGCAGTGAATTCTGGGCCGACACCGGGGAGCTGTTTTTT CASSEFWADTGELFF
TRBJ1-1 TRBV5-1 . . TGCGCCAGCAGCGCAATACCCAACACTGAAGCTTTCTTT CASSAIPNTEAFF
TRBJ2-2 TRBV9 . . TGTGCCAGCAGCGTAGAAGGGGCCTTGGGGCCGGTCACCGGGGAGCTGTTTTTT CASSVEGALGPVTGELFF
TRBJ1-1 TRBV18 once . TGTGCCAGCTCCGGTTATGGGGCGGTGGGGACTGAAGCTTTCTTT CASSGYGAVGTEAFF
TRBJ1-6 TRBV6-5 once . TGTGCCAGCAGAGGATGGGGGTTCTATAATTCACCCCTCCACTTT CASRGWGFYNSPLHF
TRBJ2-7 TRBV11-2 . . TGTGCCAGCAGCTTAGGAATCCGCTACGAGCAGTACTTC CASSLGIRYEQYF
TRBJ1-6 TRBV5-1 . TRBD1 TGCGCCAGCAGCTCCGGGACAGGTAATTCACCCCTCCACTTT CASSSGTGNSPLHF
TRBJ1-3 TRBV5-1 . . TGCGCCAGCAGCTTGCCAGAGAGCACACATAGGAACACCATATATTTT CASSLPESTHRNTIYF
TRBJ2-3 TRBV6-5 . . TGTGCCAGCAGTTACTTGGGCGGGGGCCAAACCTTAACGCAGTATTTT CASSYLGGGQTLTQYF
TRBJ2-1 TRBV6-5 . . TGTGCCAGCAGTTACTCTTCGGGCAATGAGCAGTTCTTC CASSYSSGNEQFF
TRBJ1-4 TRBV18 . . TGTGCCAGCTCACCACCGACAACACGGGGGCGGTTGGAAAAACTGTTTTTT CASSPPTTRGRLEKLFF
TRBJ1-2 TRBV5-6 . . TGTGCCAGCAGCTTGGGCGGCATCCGACCTTCTATTTTC CASSLGGIRPSIF
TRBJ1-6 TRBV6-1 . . TGTGCCAGCAGTGAGACAGGTGATGTCGATTCACCCCTCCACTTT CASSETGDVDSPLHF
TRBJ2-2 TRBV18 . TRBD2 TGTGCCAGCTCATCGCAAGCGGGGGGAAACACCGGGGAGCTGTTTTTT CASSSQAGGNTGELFF
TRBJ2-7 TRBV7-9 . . TGTGCCAGCAGTCCTTCCTCTGGGACACGCGTTGACGAGCAGTACTTC CASSPSSGTRVDEQYF
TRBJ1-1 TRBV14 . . TGTGCCAGCAGTCAGAAGGGGAAGTGGGGGGAAAGGGACACTGAAGCTTTCTTT CASSQKGKWGERDTEAFF
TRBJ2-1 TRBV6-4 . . TGTGCCAGCAGTGAGGGCTATGAGCAGTTCTTC CASSEGYEQFF
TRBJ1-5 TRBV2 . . TGTGCCAGCAGTGAGCATCCGGGAACGGATCAGCCCCAGCATTTT CASSEHPGTDQPQHF
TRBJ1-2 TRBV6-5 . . TGTGCCAGCAGTTACTCGAGGGAAGCCTATGGCTACACCTTC CASSYSREAYGYTF
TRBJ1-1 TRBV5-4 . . TGTGCCAGCAGCTTTGACCTGGCCACTGAAGCTTTCTTT CASSFDLATEAFF
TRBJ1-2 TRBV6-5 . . TGTGCCAGCAGTTACGGGCGAGGCTCTAACTATGGCTACACCTTC CASSYGRGSNYGYTF
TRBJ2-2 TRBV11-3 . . TGTGCCAGCAGCTCCGGAGGGAGGAACACCGGGGAGCTGTTTTTT CASSSGGRNTGELFF
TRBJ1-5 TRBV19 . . TGTGCCAGTAGTCCCAGCAACAATCAGCCCCAGCATTTT CASSPSNNQPQHF
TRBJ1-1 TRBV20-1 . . TGCAGTGCCAGTCGTCAGGAAAACACTGAAGCTTTCTTT CSASRQENTEAFF
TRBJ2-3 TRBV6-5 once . TGTGCCAGCAAGGAATCAGGCGCAGATACGCAGTATTTT CASKESGADTQYF
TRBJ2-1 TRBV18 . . TGTGCCAGCTCACCCCCGGGTCCAATGACAGCTTCGTATGAGCAGTTCTTC CASSPPGPMTASYEQFF
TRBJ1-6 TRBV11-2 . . TGTGCCAGCAGCTTAGTCACAGATTCACCCCTCCACTTT CASSLVTDSPLHF
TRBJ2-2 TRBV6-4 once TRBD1 TGTGCCAGCAGTTCGTCGCCAGGGGGCGACACCGGGGAGCTGTTTTTT CASSSSPGGDTGELFF
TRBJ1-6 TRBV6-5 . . TGTGCCAGCAGTTCGTCAGGGCGTAATTCACCCCTCCACTTT CASSSSGRNSPLHF
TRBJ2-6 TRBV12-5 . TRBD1 TGTGCTAGTGGTTTGGACAGGGGGCCTGGGGCCAACGTCCTGACTTTC CASGLDRGPGANVLTF
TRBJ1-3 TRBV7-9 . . TGTGCCAGCAGCCTACAGGGAAACACCATATATTTT CASSLQGNTIYF
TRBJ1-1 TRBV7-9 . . TGTGCCAGCAGCCAGGGCCAGAACACTGAAGCTTTCTTT CASSQGQNTEAFF
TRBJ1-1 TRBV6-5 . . TGTGCCGCGGCGGTGGAGGGGTTTAACACTGAAGCTTTCTTT CAAAVEGFNTEAFF
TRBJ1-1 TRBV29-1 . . TGCAGCGTTTTCGGAGGAAACACTGAAGCTTTCTTT CSVFGGNTEAFF